The T cell receptor (beta chain) under discussion was sequenced for a study of blood T cell repertoires in COVID-19 (TCRdb year 2020). General notes on the study: Samples from collaborators originated in the United States, Italy and Spain and spanned both the acute and convalescent phases of COVID-19. The samples were drawn from the first 160 participants of the ongoing ImmuneRACE study and from 1,254 subjects provided by 6 global collaborators. Where available, HLA class I and class II types were obtained from metadata supplied by the sample provider rather than from assay-based typing. The repertoires were released in a freely available public database meant as a resource for research on the immune response to SARS-CoV-2. The prospective study material was composed of cDNA or gDNA derived from T cells, B-cell-depleted T cells, or PBMCs. A de-identified subject ID, COVID-19 status, age in years and sex were almost always included in the sample metadata. The dataset comprised deeply sampled blood TCRbeta repertoires from subjects exposed to, actively infected with, or recovered from COVID-19. Study-wide conclusions, independent of this receptor: Clinical and demographic metadata were provided uncurated, with the amount varying by source and participant.

Regarding this clone: This clone's antigen is unknown. Base-call qualities are not available, and no considerably larger clone is one nucleotide away.

The V and J ends are trimmed by 4 bases and 5 bases, leaving 18 bases between them. CDR1 and CDR2, per the germline V gene (reference sequence), are MNHEY and SMNVEV. The CDR3 contains 16 residues, cysteine and phenylalanine counted. The retained sequence is limited to the CDR3, 48 bases, with the frame set at the first base. One collaborating source in Seattle enrolled patients during active infection and followed them longitudinally through the course of disease. The collaborating institutions used their own protocols to collect whole blood in K2EDTA tubes. For TCRbeta analysis, collaborators shipped samples as frozen whole blood, isolated PBMCs, or DNA extracted from either of those sample types. TCRbeta CDR3 regions were amplified from genomic DNA using the immunoSEQ Assay, a bias-controlled multiplex PCR. The authors' pipeline ran thus. Within the assay, amplification of reference gene primers was used to estimate how many nucleated cells each sample contained. To quantify the absolute abundance of each unique TCRbeta CDR3 rearrangement, sequence reads were collapsed and filtered. Productive Simpson clonality was computed per sample as the square root of Simpson's diversity index over productive rearrangements. TCRdb stores this immuneACCESS table with in-frame sequences only. Part of the clones is absent; in the studies checked, under half of the shortfall reflects unresolved V genes, and no reason is known for the rest. V, J and clone size derive from that table, while D and trimming were established from the DNA sequence. The sample table lists 150,000 or so clones, around nine tenths of them with a count of one. The ten largest account for about 0.6% of the sample.

This TCR came from a man aged 60 to 75 with COVID-19, enrolled during active disease. The sequenced sample was peripheral blood. Recombination linked TRBV27 to TRBJ2-1; the D gene is possibly TRBD2, with 6 bases matching. The DNA reads TGTGCCAGCAGTTCCCCTTCGGGGGTCGGAAACAATGAGCAGTTCTTC. This is translated as CASSSPSGVGNNEQFF.